A single sample is the source of the 7 T cell receptor beta chains below, sequenced in a study of CD8 T cells in Susac syndrome. Reverse transcription of about 0.5 to 1 ug RNA used random hexamers. TCRdb redid the calling of the immunoSEQ multiplex PCR reads with MiXCR, one entry per CDR3 protein. The repertoire consists of 150,000 to 190,000 distinct CDR3 sequences, with approximately 95% occurring once and the leading ten covering 0.16%. The sequenced material came from CD4+ T cells from PBMCs. The receptors originated from a human donor with Susac syndrome.

This rearrangement joins TRBV7-8 to TRBJ2-3; TRBD1 matches at 8 bases. The CDR3 is made up of 16 amino acids. Per germline, CDR1 SGHVS and CDR2 FQNEAQ. V gave up 5 bases and J gave up 0 bases; unmatched junction bases: 7. CDR3 protein: CASSRQGQISTDTQYF. The DNA of the CDR3 is TGTGCCAGCAGCCGACAGGGGCAGATTAGCACAGATACGCAGTATTTT. Combining the CDR3 with reference TRBV7-8 and TRBJ2-3 gives the whole variable domain GAGVSQSPRYKVAKRGQDVALRCDPISGHVSLFWYQQALGQGPEFLTYFQNEAQLDKSGLPSDRFFAERPEGSVSTLKIQRTQQEDSAVYLCASSRQGQISTDTQYFGPGTRLTVL.

The J gene is TRBJ2-5, the V gene TRBV10-3; a possible D gene is TRBD2 (5 bases). The CDR3 covers 14 residues. Germline lookup yields CDR1 ENHRY and CDR2 SYGVKD. V lost 0 bases to trimming and J lost 4 bases, with 9 bases between them. CDR3 protein: CAISESGSGETQYF. CDR3 nucleotide sequence: TGTGCCATCAGTGAGTCGGGCAGCGGAGAGACCCAGTACTTC.

The genes are TRBV9 and TRBJ2-7, with 9 bases fitting TRBD1. Germline lookup yields CDR1 SGDLS and CDR2 YYNGEE. Trimming at V came to 0 bases and at J to 3 bases, leaving 7 bases not matched to a gene. The CDR3 has 16 residues. The CDR3 nucleotides are TGTGCCAGCAGCGTAGGTGGACAGGGGAAAATCTACGAGCAGTACTTC. Translated, it gives CASSVGGQGKIYEQYF.

This chain links TRBV2 with TRBJ1-1; D may be TRBD1 (6 bases). Trimming took off 5 bases at V and 1 base at J, with 11 bases between the two ends. The CDR3 covers 14 residues. Per germline, CDR1 SNHLY and CDR2 FYNNEI. The CDR3 coding sequence is TGTGCCAGCAGTTCCGACAGGCGGAACACTGAAGCTTTCTTT. This gives the protein CASSSDRRNTEAFF.

This rearrangement joins TRBV29-1 to TRBJ1-2, with D perhaps matching TRBD1 (6 bases). V dropped 5 bases and J dropped 8 bases, with 21 bases sitting between them. Germline assignment: CDR1 SQVTM and CDR2 ANQGSEA. The CDR3 contains 14 residues. The CDR3 DNA is TGCAGCGTTTTATTATGGGGGGCCCAGTCGGGCTACACCTTC. Translation gives CSVLLWGAQSGYTF.

The rearrangement links TRBV20-1 to TRBJ2-5; 8 nucleotides line up with TRBD2. The CDR3 loop spans 15 amino acids. Germline V gene data show CDR1 as DFQATT and CDR2 as SNEGSKA (reference sequence). V lost 0 bases to trimming and J lost 7 bases; unmatched junction nucleotides: 10. The CDR3 nucleotides are TGCAGTGCTAGAGAATCGGGGACTAGATCTGTGACCCAGTACTTC. Amino acids: CSARESGTRSVTQYF.

The J gene is TRBJ2-3, the V gene TRBV4-1; the match to TRBD2 covers 8 bases. J was trimmed by 6 bases and V by 1 base; bases with no gene match: 6. The CDR3 has 15 residues. The germline V gene has CDR1 MGHRA and CDR2 YSYEKL. Here the CDR3 DNA reads TGCGCCAGCAGCCAAGCCGGACTAGCCGGGGATACGCAGTATTTT. Its translation is CASSQAGLAGDTQYF.